This T cell receptor (beta chain) was retrieved from a study of T cell responses to AZD1222 COVID-19 vaccine. Doses given second, at about 4 or about 12 weeks, were pooled. The protocol was immunoSEQ multiplex PCR, while the TCRdb copy is restricted to in-frame clones and leaves out a portion. The table lists just over 150,000 clones, around nine tenths of them singletons. Note on this clone: Its antigen is as yet unknown.

Study results and caveats: When two AZD1222 doses had been given, Spike-specific TCR breadth and depth rose. Donors were mostly white British, more females; clonal diversity possibly underestimated.

Germline CDR1 is MGHRA and CDR2 is YSYEKL. Trimming cost V 0 bases and J 1 base, with 6 bases left between them. The CDR3 length is 14 residues. Material: peripheral blood, obtained 28 days after the second AZD1222 dose. V usage is TRBV4-1 and J usage is TRBJ1-1; a weak D match, TRBD1 (5 bases). This TCR was recovered from an adult who received the AZD1222 COVID-19 vaccine. The CDR3 loop reads CASSQDQGNTEAFF. Written as DNA, the CDR3 is TGCGCCAGCAGCCAAGACCAGGGGAACACTGAAGCTTTCTTT.